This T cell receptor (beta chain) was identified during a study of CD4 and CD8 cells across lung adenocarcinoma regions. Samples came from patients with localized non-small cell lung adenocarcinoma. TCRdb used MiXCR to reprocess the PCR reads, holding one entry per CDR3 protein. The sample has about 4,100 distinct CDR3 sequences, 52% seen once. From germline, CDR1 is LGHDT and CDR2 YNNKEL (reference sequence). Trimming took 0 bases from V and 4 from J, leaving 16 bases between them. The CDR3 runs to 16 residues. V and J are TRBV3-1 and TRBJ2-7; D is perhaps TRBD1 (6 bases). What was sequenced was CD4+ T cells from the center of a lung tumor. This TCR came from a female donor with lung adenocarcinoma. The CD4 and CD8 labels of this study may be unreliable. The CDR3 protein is CASSQELGTRAYEQYF. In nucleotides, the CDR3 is TGTGCCAGCAGCCAAGAACTGGGGACAAGGGCTTACGAGCAGTACTTC.